These 8 T cell receptor beta chains came from one sample sequenced in a study of blood T cell repertoires in COVID-19. Method: immunoSEQ multiplex PCR; TCRdb's copy keeps in-frame clones and lacks some. There are 40,000 to 55,000 clones in the sample; roughly 90% occur only once, and roughly 2% lies in the top ten. Sequencing was carried out using peripheral blood. The receptor set was obtained from a human donor in a cohort sampled during active COVID-19.

This rearrangement joins TRBV19 to TRBJ1-5; tentatively, D is TRBD1 (5 bases). Germline V gene sequence: CDR1 LNHDA, CDR2 SQIVND (reference sequence). Trimming took 3 bases from V and 0 from J, leaving 30 bases between them. There are 22 residues in the CDR3. This chain's CDR3 is CASSIGRYTGFLEAYSNQPQHF. The CDR3 DNA reads TGTGCCAGTAGTATCGGCCGTTATACAGGTTTCCTCGAGGCCTATAGCAATCAGCCCCAGCATTTT. Complete variable domain (other parts from reference TRBV19 and TRBJ1-5): DGGITQSPKYLFRKEGQNVTLSCEQNLNHDAMYWYRQDPGQGLRLIYYSQIVNDFQKGDIAEGYSVSREKKESFPLTVTSAQKNPTAFYLCASSIGRYTGFLEAYSNQPQHFGDGTRLSIL.

CDR3 sequence reads: CASSKRGRDRVPPPSYEQYF. The CDR3 bases are TGTGCCAGCAGCAAGAGGGGCCGGGACAGGGTACCTCCTCCTTCCTACGAGCAGTACTTC. The chain uses TRBV21-1 and TRBJ2-7; TRBD1, the table's D call, lacks a check against the DNA. TRBV21-1 is noted as a pseudogene. The CDR3 has 20 amino acids.

V and J are TRBV7-2 and TRBJ2-2; 7 positions match TRBD2. In germline, CDR1 is SGHTA, CDR2 FQGNSA. The CDR3 sequence is 16 residues long. V lost 5 bases and J lost 0; bases outside the gene matches: 6. In nucleotides, the CDR3 is TGTGCCAGCAGCCACGCGGGGGTAGCGAACACCGGGGAGCTGTTTTTT. Its protein is CASSHAGVANTGELFF.

This clone was observed once. The chain joins TRBV28 to TRBJ1-3; 7 bases map to TRBD1. The CDR3 extends over 16 amino acids. J lost 0 bases, V lost 5 bases, and 7 bases had no gene match. Germline lookup yields CDR1 MDHEN and CDR2 SYDVKM. The CDR3 DNA reads as TGTGCCAGCAGTCCCCCGGAGGGGGCCTCTGGAAACACCATATATTTT. Residues: CASSPPEGASGNTIYF.

The gene calls are TRBV6-5 and TRBJ1-1; 9 bases match TRBD1. There are 15 residues in the CDR3. Germline V gene data show CDR1 as MNHEY and CDR2 as SVGAGI. Losses at the gene ends were 4 bases for V and 4 bases for J; bases not matched to a gene: 7. The CDR3 sequence: CASSWTGDGATEAFF. CDR3 DNA sequence: TGTGCCAGCAGTTGGACAGGGGACGGGGCCACTGAAGCTTTCTTT.

The chain couples TRBV7-2 to TRBJ2-1; TRBD2 matches at 7 bases. With 0 bases clipped from V and 10 bases from J, the junction kept 9 bases outside the gene matches. Germline values: CDR1 SGHTA, CDR2 FQGNSA. This CDR3 contains 15 residues. In nucleotides, the CDR3 is TGTGCCAGCAGCTTAGCTGTAACTAGCGTTTCCGAGCAGTTCTTC. As protein: CASSLAVTSVSEQFF.

The rearrangement links TRBV12-5 to TRBJ1-3; D is ambiguous. Trimming stripped 1 base from V and 0 bases from J, with 7 bases between. In germline, CDR1 is LGHNT, CDR2 FRNRAP. The CDR3 is 15 residues long. This CDR3 reads CASGLAQFSGNTIYF. CDR3 bases: TGTGCTAGTGGTTTGGCACAGTTCTCTGGAAACACCATATATTTT.

The chain employs TRBV28 and TRBJ1-5, with D possibly being TRBD1 (5 bases). V was cut by 6 bases and J by 4 bases, with 16 bases left in between. This CDR3 has 15 residues. Germline V gives CDR1 MDHEN, CDR2 SYDVKM. This CDR3 reads CASSLNGGGNQPQHF. Written as DNA, the CDR3 is TGTGCCAGCAGCCTAAACGGCGGGGGGAATCAGCCCCAGCATTTT.